The clone carrying this TCR beta chain occurred once. What it binds is not known. Before sequencing took place, the ViraFEST assay used viral peptide pools to expand antigen-specific CD4+ T cells. Following an approximately ten-day culture, CD4+ T cells were purified. None of these healthy vaccinees had been infected with SARS-CoV-2 before vaccination. Culturing of under 2.5 million PBMC per well took place with around 10 IU/ml IL-2 and approximately 9.1 ug/ml peptides. This specimen comes from a study of vaccination effects on CD4 cells after COVID-19. About the study: Two-dose vaccination with either BNT162b2 or mRNA-1273 was given to the participants. General study results and limits: In vaccinees who were healthy, merely 1 out of 255 vaccine-induced clones cross-reacted with common cold coronaviruses. Clones arising from infection and from vaccination showed marked clonal contraction late after vaccination.

CDR1 LNHDA and CDR2 SQIVND come from the germline V gene (reference sequence). The CDR3 covers 15 residues. V lost 3 bases, J lost 4 bases, and 13 bases lay in between. Sequenced by immunoSEQ multiplex PCR; TCRdb stores in-frame clones only, minus some. This table holds around 66,000 clones, 75% found once. The V call is TRBV19, the J call TRBJ2-1; maybe TRBD1 (5 bases). This TCR was sampled from a human donor who received a COVID-19 vaccine. This sample comprised CD4+ T cells from PBMCs cultured with HCoV-OC43 spike peptides, obtained before COVID-19 vaccination. Subset defined: HCoV-OC43 spike overlapping peptide pool stimulation. The DNA of the CDR3 is TGTGCCAGTAGTATGGTAACAGGAGTTTACAATGAGCAGTTCTTC. Its translation: CASSMVTGVYNEQFF.